Below are 6 T cell receptor beta chains sequenced from a single sample in a study of cytomegalovirus exposure and HLA in healthy donors. Amplification used 60 Vbeta primers and 13 Jbeta primers. Some clones are missing from TCRdb's copy, which holds only in-frame ones; the method was immunoSEQ multiplex PCR. The sample holds approximately 200,000 clones; 75% to 80% are singletons and the top ten take more than 1.5%. Sequencing used PBMCs. The receptor source for this set is a man aged 18 to 35 in good health and CMV-seronegative.

The genes are TRBV6-1 and TRBJ1-1; D possibly corresponds to TRBD1 (5 bases). With 8 bases removed from V and 4 bases from J, the gap between germline ends came to 11 bases. Germline V gene data show CDR1 as MNHNS and CDR2 as SASEGT. This CDR3 region has 12 residues. The CDR3 nucleotides are TGTGCCAGCGTCTGGAGGGGCACTGAAGCTTTCTTT. Its protein product is CASVWRGTEAFF.

The rearrangement links TRBV5-1 to TRBJ2-5; D is ambiguous. This CDR3 is built from 14 residues. Germline-derived CDR1 and CDR2 are SGHRS and YFSETQ. Deletions cut 5 bases from V and 4 bases from J, with 15 bases between. The CDR3: CASSGPHKGETQYF. Written as DNA, the CDR3 is TGCGCCAGCAGTGGGCCTCATAAAGGAGAGACCCAGTACTTC.

V gene TRBV6-1 combines with J gene TRBJ1-2; D call uncertain. The CDR3 consists of 14 residues. Germline V gene data show CDR1 as MNHNS and CDR2 as SASEGT. Trimming removed 2 bases from V and 4 bases from J, with 11 bases in between. CDR3 sequence: CASSENGGVYGYTF. CDR3 nucleotide sequence: TGTGCCAGCAGTGAAAACGGAGGAGTCTATGGCTACACCTTC.

V and J are TRBV9 and TRBJ1-1; D perhaps matches TRBD1 (6 bases). The CDR3 has 16 residues. The V gene lost 2 bases and the J gene lost 3 bases, with 17 bases spanning the gap. Germline CDR1 SGDLS, CDR2 YYNGEE. The chain's CDR3 is CASSVGGGIRDTEAFF. The CDR3 DNA sequence: TGTGCCAGCAGCGTGGGAGGGGGGATTAGGGACACTGAAGCTTTCTTT.

This clone has only one observation. Mismatch with germline at one junction end may stem from a read error. V usage is TRBV28 and J usage is TRBJ2-1, with 9 bases that match TRBD1. Germline-derived CDR1 and CDR2 are MDHEN and SYDVKM. This CDR3 has 12 residues. The CDR3 sequence: CATTGGYDEQFF. The CDR3 DNA is TGTGCCACCACAGGGGGCTACGATGAGCAGTTCTTC.

The V call is TRBV4-3, the J call TRBJ2-1; a weak D match, TRBD1 (5 bases). Trimming cost V 2 bases and J 5 bases, with 16 bases left between them. The CDR3 has 16 amino acids. Germline values: CDR1 LGHNA, CDR2 YSLEER. DNA of the CDR3: TGCGCCAGCAGCCAACTCCGACAGACCCAGGACAATGAGCAGTTCTTC. As protein: CASSQLRQTQDNEQFF.